Presented here are 3 T cell receptor beta chains from one specimen sequenced in a study of shared clonotypes between healthy human individuals. Method: immunoSEQ multiplex PCR; TCRdb's copy keeps in-frame clones and lacks some. The top ten clones hold roughly 0.9% of a sample with over 950,000 clones, roughly 77% of them seen once. The sample was memory CD4+ T cells from PBMCs. Subset reported: CD45RA-negative fraction. These receptors were collected from a man in his late teens or twenties in good health. Some clones in this sample may be carry-over from other donors' samples.

This clone was seen a handful of times. V gene TRBV7-8 combines with J gene TRBJ2-1; TRBD2 matches at 8 bases. The trim removed 0 bases at V and 8 bases at J, leaving 9 bases unmatched. The germline CDR1 and CDR2 sequences are SGHVS and FQNEAQ. The CDR3 sequence is 16 residues long. The CDR3 DNA reads TGTGCCAGCAGCTTAGCTAGTGGACTAGCCAATTATGAGCAGTTCTTC. Protein: CASSLASGLANYEQFF.

The genes are TRBV20-1 and TRBJ1-2, with D unclear. Germline-derived CDR1 and CDR2 are DFQATT and SNEGSKA (reference sequence). The CDR3 loop spans 11 amino acids. The CDR3 coding sequence is TGCCACCCCTTGGGCGGCTATGGCTACACCTTC. It encodes CHPLGGYGYTF.

This rearrangement joins TRBV7-2 to TRBJ2-1; a possible D gene is TRBD2 (5 bases). CDR3 length: 18 residues. Per the germline V gene, CDR1 is SGHTA and CDR2 is FQGNSA. V shed 1 base and J shed 4 bases, with 20 bases lying between them. CDR3 bases: TGTGCCAGCAGCTTAGACATGCGGGCTACGCAATTATACAATGAGCAGTTCTTC. It encodes CASSLDMRATQLYNEQFF.